This TCR beta chain was captured in a study of blood T cell repertoires in COVID-19. The wider study: Acute-phase and convalescent COVID-19 samples originated in the United States, Italy and Spain. In each case, the material was cDNA or gDNA derived from T cells, B-cell-depleted T cells, or PBMCs.

Per the study methods: Reference gene primers were amplified, and this amplification served to estimate nucleated cell counts. The protocol was immunoSEQ multiplex PCR, while the TCRdb copy is restricted to in-frame clones and leaves out a portion. For V, J and clone size, that table is used; D and trimming come from the DNA. The sample carries about 260,000 clones, 86% recorded once. This clone has just one count. CDR1 SNHLY and CDR2 FYNNEI come from the germline V gene. With 7 bases removed from V and 8 bases from J, the gap between germline ends came to 20 bases. This CDR3 spans 14 amino acids. The chain employs TRBV2 and TRBJ1-2; TRBD1 might be the D (5 bases). The TCR sequence derives from a man in his late teens or twenties with active or convalescent COVID-19. Sequenced input: peripheral blood. The CDR3 loop reads CASTPGGLIRGYTF. The CDR3, as DNA: TGTGCCAGCACGCCTGGGGGGTTAATTCGGGGCTACACCTTC.